These T cell receptor beta chains were read from a single sample in a study of blood T cell repertoires in COVID-19. TCRdb's copy holds only in-frame clones and misses some; the assay was immunoSEQ multiplex PCR. The sample yields about 82,000 clones, about 80% seen once. The sample was peripheral blood. Every receptor here comes from a woman aged 40 to 55 with active or convalescent COVID-19. CDR3s include the opening cysteine and the closing phenylalanine or tryptophan. Fields, in order: clone size, D gene, J gene, CDR3 length, V gene, CDR3 protein, CDR3 DNA. A D gene is named only where the DNA matches it firmly. Clone size is not always given. Where it is, it says once, few, many or a class for expanded clones.

once . TRBJ2-6 17 TRBV27 CASSSTGTLSRVNVLTF TGTGCCAGCAGTTCAACCGGGACACTATCCAGGGTCAACGTCCTGACTTTC
. . TRBJ2-7 14 TRBV15 CATSRAGTDGEQYF TGTGCCACCAGCAGAGCCGGGACTGATGGCGAGCAGTACTTC
once TRBD2 TRBJ2-1 14 TRBV19 CASSRLAGANEQFF TGTGCCAGTAGTCGACTAGCGGGAGCAAATGAGCAGTTCTTC
. . TRBJ1-1 13 TRBV25-1 CASQTGPNTEAFF TGTGCCAGCCAGACAGGCCCCAACACTGAAGCTTTCTTT
. TRBD2 TRBJ2-5 13 TRBV10-3 CAINGGAGETQYF TGTGCCATCAACGGGGGGGCGGGTGAGACCCAGTACTTC
. . TRBJ2-7 18 TRBV21-1 CASSKEEEAGQGGLEQYF TGTGCCAGCAGCAAAGAGGAGGAGGCGGGACAGGGGGGTCTCGAGCAGTACTTC
once . TRBJ1-1 14 TRBV3-1/TRBV3-2 CASSQEAVNTEAFF TGTGCCAGCAGCCAAGAGGCGGTGAACACTGAAGCTTTCTTT
once TRBD1 TRBJ1-5 14 TRBV7-9 CASSQGAYNQPQHF TGTGCCAGCAGCCAGGGGGCGTACAATCAGCCCCAGCATTTT
once . TRBJ1-5 16 TRBV19 CASSITGLVSNQPQHF TGTGCCAGTAGTATAACAGGACTAGTTAGCAATCAGCCCCAGCATTTT
once TRBD1 TRBJ2-5 14 TRBV4-2 CASSQARGRETQYF TGTGCCAGCAGCCAAGCCAGGGGGCGGGAGACCCAGTACTTC
. . TRBJ2-3 12 TRBV10-1 CASSAGGDTQYF TGCGCCAGCAGTGCCGGAGGGGATACGCAGTATTTT
. TRBD2 TRBJ2-1 18 TRBV7-8 CASSVLGPGLVSYNEQFF TGTGCCAGCAGCGTGTTAGGCCCGGGACTAGTATCATACAATGAGCAGTTCTTC
. . TRBJ1-3 18 TRBV6-4 CASSDTHMTTGCGNTIYF TGTGCCAGCAGTGACACTCACATGACAACAGGGTGCGGAAACACCATATATTTT
. TRBD2 TRBJ2-7 15 TRBV27 CASSWGAGASSEQYF TGTGCCAGCAGTTGGGGAGCGGGAGCGTCTTCCGAGCAGTACTTC
once . TRBJ1-2 13 TRBV11-2 CASSLGQGYGYTF TGTGCCAGCAGCTTAGGGCAGGGTTATGGCTACACCTTC
. . TRBJ2-2 13 TRBV10-3 CAISGRVGGELFF TGTGCCATCAGTGGCAGGGTTGGCGGGGAGCTGTTTTTT
. . TRBJ1-4 11 TRBV30 CAWNWAEKLFF TGTGCCTGGAACTGGGCCGAAAAACTGTTTTTT
. . TRBJ2-5 14 TRBV5-6 CASSLQGTQETQYF TGTGCCAGCAGCTTACAGGGAACTCAAGAGACCCAGTACTTC
. . TRBJ2-5 13 TRBV27 CASMGTRGETQYF TGTGCCAGCATGGGGACAAGGGGAGAGACCCAGTACTTC
once TRBD2 TRBJ2-1 16 TRBV18 CASSRTSGIPEPEQFF TGTGCCAGCTCTCGGACTAGCGGGATCCCTGAGCCTGAGCAGTTCTTC
. . TRBJ1-2 12 TRBV28 CASGGPNYGYTF TGTGCCAGCGGAGGTCCTAACTATGGCTACACCTTC
. . TRBJ2-7 13 TRBV5-1 CASSSGHNYEQYF TGCGCCAGCAGCTCCGGACACAACTACGAGCAGTACTTC
. . TRBJ1-3 13 TRBV15 CATSTSPADTIYF TGTGCCACCAGCACCTCCCCGGCGGACACCATATATTTT
once TRBD1 TRBJ1-1 14 TRBV7-8 CASSYTGGVTEAFF TGTGCCAGCAGCTATACAGGGGGCGTCACTGAAGCTTTCTTT
. . TRBJ2-5 16 TRBV6-2/TRBV6-3 CASSYSGSGGRETQYF TGTGCCAGCAGTTACTCCGGCTCAGGGGGGAGGGAGACCCAGTACTTC